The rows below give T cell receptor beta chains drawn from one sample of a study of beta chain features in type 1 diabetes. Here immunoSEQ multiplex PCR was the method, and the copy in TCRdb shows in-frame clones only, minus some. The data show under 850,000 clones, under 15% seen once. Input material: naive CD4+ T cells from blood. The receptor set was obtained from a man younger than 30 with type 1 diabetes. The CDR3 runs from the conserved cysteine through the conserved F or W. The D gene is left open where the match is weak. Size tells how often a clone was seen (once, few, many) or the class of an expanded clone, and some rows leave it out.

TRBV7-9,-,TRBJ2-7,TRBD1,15,CASSSRGQGDYEQYF,TGTGCCAGCAGCTCCAGGGGGCAAGGGGACTACGAGCAGTACTTC
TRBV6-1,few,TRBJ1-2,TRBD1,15,CASTLGTGGDYGYTF,TGTGCCAGCACCCTGGGGACAGGGGGAGACTATGGCTACACCTTC
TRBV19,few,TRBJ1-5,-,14,CASAGYPPDQPQHF,TGTGCCAGTGCGGGGTATCCCCCTGATCAGCCCCAGCATTTT
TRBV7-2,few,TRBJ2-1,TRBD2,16,CASSFGSGGPYNEQFF,TGTGCCAGCAGCTTTGGCAGCGGGGGGCCCTACAATGAGCAGTTCTTC
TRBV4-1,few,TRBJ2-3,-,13,CASSQRGGDTQYF,TGCGCCAGCAGCCAAAGAGGAGGAGATACGCAGTATTTT
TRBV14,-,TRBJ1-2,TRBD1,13,CASSRGDRIRYTF,TGTGCCAGCAGCAGAGGGGACAGGATACGCTACACCTTC
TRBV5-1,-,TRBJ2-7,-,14,CASSPGHPTYEQYF,TGCGCCAGCAGCCCGGGACATCCCACCTACGAGCAGTACTTC
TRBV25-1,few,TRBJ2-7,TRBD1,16,CASLPQGGTGVYEQYF,TGTGCCAGCCTCCCCCAGGGGGGGACAGGGGTTTACGAGCAGTACTTC
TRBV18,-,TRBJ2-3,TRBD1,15,CASSPQGANTDTQYF,TGTGCCAGCTCACCGCAGGGGGCGAACACAGATACGCAGTATTTT
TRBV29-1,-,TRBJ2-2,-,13,CSVASVRTGELFF,TGCAGCGTTGCCTCGGTCAGGACCGGGGAGCTGTTTTTT
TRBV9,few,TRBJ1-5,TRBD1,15,CASSVGTGGAQPQHF,TGTGCCAGCAGCGTTGGGACAGGGGGGGCTCAGCCCCAGCATTTT
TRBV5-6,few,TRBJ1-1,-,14,CASSLYSPNTEAFF,TGTGCCAGCAGCTTGTACAGCCCGAACACTGAAGCTTTCTTT
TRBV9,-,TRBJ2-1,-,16,CASSVDRQPSYNEQFF,TGTGCCAGCAGCGTAGACCGCCAGCCATCCTACAATGAGCAGTTCTTC
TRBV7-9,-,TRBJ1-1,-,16,CASSLFGAGALREAFF,TGTGCCAGCAGCTTATTCGGGGCAGGGGCGCTTCGTGAAGCTTTCTTT
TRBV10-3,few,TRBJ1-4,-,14,CAISGESLGEKLFF,TGTGCCATCAGTGGAGAATCTCTGGGGGAAAAACTGTTTTTT
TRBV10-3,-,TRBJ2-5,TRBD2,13,CAISDGGKETQYF,TGTGCCATCAGTGACGGGGGGAAAGAGACCCAGTACTTC
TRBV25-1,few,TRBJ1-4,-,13,CASTGTVEAQLFF,TGTGCCAGCACGGGGACGGTGGAGGCCCAACTGTTTTTT
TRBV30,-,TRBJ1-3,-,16,CAWSESGKGSTNTIYF,TGTGCCTGGAGTGAATCAGGGAAAGGGTCGACGAACACCATATATTTT
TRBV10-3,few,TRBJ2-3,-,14,CAISAGPSTDTQYF,TGTGCCATCAGTGCAGGGCCGAGCACAGATACGCAGTATTTT
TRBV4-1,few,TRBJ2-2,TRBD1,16,CASSQNRGENTGELFF,TGCGCCAGCAGCCAAAACAGGGGGGAAAACACCGGGGAGCTGTTTTTT
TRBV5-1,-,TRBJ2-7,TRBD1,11,CASSEGQGEYF,TGCGCCAGCAGCGAAGGACAGGGGGAGTACTTC
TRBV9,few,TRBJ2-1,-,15,CASSVAGSGPREQFF,TGTGCCAGCAGCGTAGCGGGGAGCGGCCCAAGGGAGCAGTTCTTC
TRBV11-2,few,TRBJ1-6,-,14,CASSRDFRNSPLHF,TGTGCCAGCAGCCGGGACTTTCGGAATTCACCCCTCCACTTT
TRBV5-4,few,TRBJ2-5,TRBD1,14,CASRKDRGSETQYF,TGTGCCAGCAGAAAAGACAGGGGATCAGAGACCCAGTACTTC
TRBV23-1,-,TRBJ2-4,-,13,CASSQSGGSIQYF,TGCGCCAGCAGTCAATCGGGGGGTAGCATTCAGTACTTC
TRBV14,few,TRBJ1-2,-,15,CASSEHREGNYGYTF,TGTGCCAGCAGCGAGCACAGGGAAGGGAACTATGGCTACACCTTC
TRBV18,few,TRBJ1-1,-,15,CASSPQTDLGTEAFF,TGTGCCAGCTCACCCCAGACAGACCTGGGGACTGAAGCTTTCTTT
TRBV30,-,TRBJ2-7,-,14,CAWSPSPVTYEQYF,TGTGCCTGGAGCCCCTCCCCGGTGACCTACGAGCAGTACTTC
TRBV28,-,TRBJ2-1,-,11,CASSLVNEQFF,TGTGCCAGCAGTCTAGTCAATGAGCAGTTCTTC
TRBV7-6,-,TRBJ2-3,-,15,CASSLVQRNTDTQYF,TGTGCCAGCAGCTTAGTCCAGCGGAACACAGATACGCAGTATTTT
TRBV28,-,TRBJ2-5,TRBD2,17,CASRSTGTSGPRETQYF,TGTGCCAGCAGGTCCACCGGGACTAGCGGCCCCCGAGAGACCCAGTACTTC
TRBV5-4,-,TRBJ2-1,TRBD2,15,CASSPGLAPVNEQFF,TGTGCCAGCAGCCCGGGACTAGCGCCGGTGAATGAGCAGTTCTTC
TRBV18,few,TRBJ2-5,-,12,CASSPPQETQYF,TGTGCCAGCTCACCACCTCAAGAGACCCAGTACTTC
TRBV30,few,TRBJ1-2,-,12,CAWSDQHYGYTF,TGTGCCTGGAGTGACCAACACTATGGCTACACCTTC
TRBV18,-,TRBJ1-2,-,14,CASSLGDANYGYTF,TGTGCCAGCTCACTAGGTGACGCAAACTATGGCTACACCTTC
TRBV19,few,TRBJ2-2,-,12,CASSAPSGELFF,TGTGCCAGTAGTGCACCTTCCGGGGAGCTGTTTTTT
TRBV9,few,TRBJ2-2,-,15,CASSAPGMVPGELFF,TGTGCCAGCAGCGCTCCGGGTATGGTGCCCGGGGAGCTGTTTTTT
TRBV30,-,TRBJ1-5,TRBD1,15,CAWSADRASNQPQHF,TGTGCCTGGAGTGCGGACAGGGCGAGCAATCAGCCCCAGCATTTT
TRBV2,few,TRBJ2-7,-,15,CASRVSPGEYYEQYF,TGTGCCAGCAGAGTCTCCCCAGGGGAATACTACGAGCAGTACTTC
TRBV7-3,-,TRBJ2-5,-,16,CASRSQGTANQETQYF,TGTGCCAGCAGGTCCCAGGGCACAGCCAACCAAGAGACCCAGTACTTC
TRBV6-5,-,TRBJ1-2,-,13,CASSPQGGYGYTF,TGTGCCAGCAGCCCTCAGGGAGGATATGGCTACACCTTC
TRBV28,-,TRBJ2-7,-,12,CASSTQGFEQYF,TGTGCCAGCAGTACTCAGGGCTTCGAGCAGTACTTC
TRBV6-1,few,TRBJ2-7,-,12,CASSEFGYEQYF,TGTGCCAGCAGTGAATTCGGGTACGAGCAGTACTTC
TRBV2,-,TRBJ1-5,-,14,CASSERVGNQPQHF,TGTGCCAGCAGTGAGCGGGTCGGCAATCAGCCCCAGCATTTT
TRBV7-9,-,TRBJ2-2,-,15,CASSLAALSTGELFF,TGTGCCAGCAGCTTAGCGGCCCTATCCACCGGGGAGCTGTTTTTT
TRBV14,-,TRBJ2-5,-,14,CASSPSLGVETQYF,TGTGCCAGCAGCCCGTCATTAGGCGTAGAGACCCAGTACTTC
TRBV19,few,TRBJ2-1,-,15,CASSIQRINFNEQFF,TGTGCAAGTAGTATACAAAGGATAAACTTCAATGAGCAGTTCTTC
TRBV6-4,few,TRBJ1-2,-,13,CASSDSSNYGYTF,TGTGCCAGCAGTGACTCAAGTAACTATGGCTACACCTTC
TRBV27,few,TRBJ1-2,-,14,CASSFSAGLYGYTF,TGTGCCAGCAGTTTCTCTGCAGGGCTTTATGGCTACACCTTC
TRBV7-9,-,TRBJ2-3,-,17,CASSTPWGLPGIDTQYF,TGTGCCAGCAGCACCCCTTGGGGACTTCCCGGAATAGATACGCAGTATTTT
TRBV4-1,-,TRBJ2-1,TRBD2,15,CASNHAGGAPNEQFF,TGCGCCAGCAACCACGCGGGGGGGGCCCCGAATGAGCAGTTCTTC
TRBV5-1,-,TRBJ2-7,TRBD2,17,CASSLAPAGGTSYEQYF,TGCGCCAGCAGCTTGGCCCCAGCGGGGGGCACCTCCTACGAGCAGTACTTC
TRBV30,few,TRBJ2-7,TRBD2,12,CASGGTSYEQYF,TGTGCCTCGGGGGGGACTAGCTACGAGCAGTACTTC